These T cell receptor beta chains were read from a single sample in a study of OX40 agonist ivuxolimab in advanced cancers. Data came from immunoSEQ multiplex PCR; TCRdb stores just in-frame clones and leaves some out. The table has 30,000 to 40,000 clones, approximately 80% seen once. Here the sequenced sample was CD4+ or CD8+ T cells sorted from blood, taken in a trial of the OX40 agonist ivuxolimab. The receptors here all came from an adult with an advanced solid tumor such as melanoma, head and neck, liver or kidney cancer. Each CDR3 is given with its conserved first and last residue. A D gene is named only where the DNA matches it firmly. Where a row states a size, it is once, few, many or the class of an expanded clone; other rows omit it.

d_gene,v_gene,j_gene,abundance,CDR3nt,CDR3aa
.,TRBV27,TRBJ1-5,.,TGTGCCAGCAGTCCTCTCCCGGGGCCTAGCAATCAGCCCCAGCATTTT,CASSPLPGPSNQPQHF
.,TRBV5-4,TRBJ2-7,.,TGTGCCAGCAGCTTAACCAGCGGGCAGCAGTACTTC,CASSLTSGQQYF
.,TRBV9,TRBJ2-2,.,TGTGCCAGCAGCCCCGATTCCACCGGGGAGCTGTTTTTT,CASSPDSTGELFF
.,TRBV25-1,TRBJ1-2,.,TGTGCCAGCAGTGAATCGTCTGCATATGGCTACACCTTC,CASSESSAYGYTF
.,TRBV6-1,TRBJ1-1,.,TGTGCCAGCAGTTGGGGCATAACTGAAGCTTTCTTT,CASSWGITEAFF
.,TRBV11-2,TRBJ2-5,.,TGTGCCAGCAGTCCAGAACGGGACGGGACGCTACAAGAGACCCAGTACTTC,CASSPERDGTLQETQYF
.,TRBV7-9,TRBJ1-1,medium-sized,TGTGCCAGCACCGAACTACAAGGCTTGAACACTGAAGCTTTCTTT,CASTELQGLNTEAFF
.,TRBV27,TRBJ2-1,.,TGTGCCAGCAGTTTGACACTGGTGGCTGAGCAGTTCTTC,CASSLTLVAEQFF
.,TRBV7-9,TRBJ2-7,.,TGTGCCAGCAGCCCCGACCCCTCCTACGAGCAGTACTTC,CASSPDPSYEQYF
TRBD1,TRBV18,TRBJ1-1,medium-sized,TGTGCCAGCTCACTACCCGACAGGGGCACTGAAGCTTTCTTT,CASSLPDRGTEAFF
.,TRBV4-1,TRBJ2-5,.,TGCGCCAGCAGCCAGAACCGGGACTTCCAAGAGACCCAGTACTTC,CASSQNRDFQETQYF
.,TRBV13,TRBJ1-2,once,TGTGCCAGCAGTTTAGGGTCAGGTCACGGCTATGGCTACACCTTC,CASSLGSGHGYGYTF
TRBD2,TRBV7-9,TRBJ2-3,once,TGTGCCAGCAGCTCTAGCGGGGGAAGCACAGATACGCAGTATTTT,CASSSSGGSTDTQYF
TRBD2,TRBV19,TRBJ2-1,.,TGTGCCAGTTGCGGGAGGGCGTACAATGAGCAGTTCTTC,CASCGRAYNEQFF
.,TRBV4-3,TRBJ2-1,once,TGCGCCAGCAGCCAAGCGGACACCCCGTACAATGAGCAGTTCTTC,CASSQADTPYNEQFF
TRBD1,TRBV2,TRBJ1-5,.,TGTGCCAGCAGTCTCGGGACAGGTGGCAATCAGCCCCAGCATTTT,CASSLGTGGNQPQHF
.,TRBV30,TRBJ2-1,.,TGTGCCTGGAGTATGGACAATGAGCAGTTCTTC,CAWSMDNEQFF
.,TRBV27,TRBJ2-5,.,TGTGCCAGCAGTTTCCTGGGGGAGAGGGAGACCCAGTACTTC,CASSFLGERETQYF
TRBD1,TRBV4-1,TRBJ2-2,.,TGCGCCAGCAGCCTTACAGGGGGCCGGGAGCTGTTTTTT,CASSLTGGRELFF
.,TRBV7-6,TRBJ2-4,.,TGTGCCAGCAGCCCCGCCGAGGGGACATCCAAAAACATTCAGTACTTC,CASSPAEGTSKNIQYF
.,TRBV4-3,TRBJ1-5,.,TGCGCCAGCAGCCAAGATGGGGGAGGCAATCAGCCCCAGCATTTT,CASSQDGGGNQPQHF
TRBD1,TRBV27,TRBJ2-7,.,TGTGCCAGCAGTGCAGACAGGGGACGCTACGAGCAGTACTTC,CASSADRGRYEQYF
TRBD1,TRBV19,TRBJ2-5,.,TGTGCCAGTAGTACGATCGGACAGGGGGAGACCCAGTACTTC,CASSTIGQGETQYF
.,TRBV27,TRBJ1-2,.,TGTGCCAGCAGCCCAGGGACGGGGGTGGGGAATGGCTACACCTTC,CASSPGTGVGNGYTF
TRBD1,TRBV6-4,TRBJ1-2,.,TGTGCCAGCAGGGGACAGGGTAGTGGCTACACCTTC,CASRGQGSGYTF
.,TRBV9,TRBJ2-2,.,TGTGCCAGCGAGGAGGCTCCGAACACCGGGGAGCTGTTTTTT,CASEEAPNTGELFF
.,TRBV4-1,TRBJ1-1,.,TGCGCCAGCAGGCCGACCCCGGGTAACACTGAAGCTTTCTTT,CASRPTPGNTEAFF
TRBD1,TRBV5-6,TRBJ1-1,.,TGTGCCAGCAGTTCCCGGACAGGTGACACTGAAGCTTTCTTT,CASSSRTGDTEAFF
TRBD1,TRBV7-9,TRBJ1-5,.,TGTGCCAGCAGTTCGGGACAGGGGGCCCGGCAGCCCCAGCATTTT,CASSSGQGARQPQHF
.,TRBV6-4,TRBJ2-1,few,TGTGCCAGCAGTGACGGGTTAGCGGAGTACAATGAGCAGTTCTTC,CASSDGLAEYNEQFF
.,TRBV7-9,TRBJ2-2,few,TGTGCCAGCTCTAAGGGGACCCTTGAGCTGTTTTTT,CASSKGTLELFF
TRBD2,TRBV7-2,TRBJ2-7,.,TGTGCCAGCAGCTTAACTGCTAGCGGGGCATACGAGCAGTACTTC,CASSLTASGAYEQYF
TRBD2,TRBV27,TRBJ2-7,.,TGTGCCAGCAGTTTGGGGGGGGACGGGTTCGAGCAGTACTTC,CASSLGGDGFEQYF
.,TRBV7-3,TRBJ1-1,.,TGTGCCAGCAGCTTAATAACAGGAAGGACTGAAGCTTTCTTT,CASSLITGRTEAFF
TRBD1,TRBV28,TRBJ2-1,once,TGTGCCGCTCGGACAGGGAGCTCCTACAATGAGCAGTTCTTC,CAARTGSSYNEQFF
.,TRBV19,TRBJ2-4,once,TGTGCCAGTAGTTGGAGGGGGGGCCAGGGGTTTTATGGAAACATTCAGTACTTC,CASSWRGGQGFYGNIQYF
TRBD1,TRBV5-4,TRBJ1-1,.,TGTGCCAGCAGCTTGTCCGGGACAGCTGAAGCTTTCTTT,CASSLSGTAEAFF
TRBD1,TRBV5-8,TRBJ2-7,.,TGTGCCAGCAGCTGGACAGGGATGTACGAGCAGTACTTC,CASSWTGMYEQYF
.,TRBV27,TRBJ1-2,.,TGTGCCAGCAGTTTTAAAGGGGCCTATGGCTACACCTTC,CASSFKGAYGYTF
TRBD2,TRBV29-1,TRBJ2-1,.,TGCAGCGTTGATGGACGGACTAGCCTAAAAGCGAGCTCCTACAATGAGCAGTTCTTC,CSVDGRTSLKASSYNEQFF
.,TRBV6-5,TRBJ2-2,once,TGTGCCAGCAGCGCAATCGGGGAGCTGTTTTTT,CASSAIGELFF
TRBD2,TRBV5-5,TRBJ2-7,.,TGTGCCAGCAGCCCCGATAGCGGGGGGAGGGAGCAGTACTTC,CASSPDSGGREQYF
.,TRBV25-1,TRBJ1-4,.,TGTGCCAGCAGTGAATATTTCCGGGCAGGAAATGAAAAACTGTTTTTT,CASSEYFRAGNEKLFF
TRBD2,TRBV19,TRBJ2-2,.,TGTGCCAGTAGTAGCGGGGGGACGAACACCGGGGAGCTGTTTTTT,CASSSGGTNTGELFF
.,TRBV7-9,TRBJ2-1,.,TGTGCCAGCAGTTTAAGCCAGGGGCTGGTAGATGAGCAGTTCTTC,CASSLSQGLVDEQFF
TRBD1,TRBV7-2,TRBJ2-7,.,TGTGCCAGCAGCCGCCCGGACAGGGTTTCCTACGAGCAGTACTTC,CASSRPDRVSYEQYF
.,TRBV9,TRBJ2-1,.,TGTGCCAGCAGCGTGCAGGGGAGAGGGGCTAATGAGCAGTTCTTC,CASSVQGRGANEQFF
.,TRBV19,TRBJ1-1,once,TGTGCCAGTAGTATAGCTACAGGGCTGAACACTGAAGCTTTCTTT,CASSIATGLNTEAFF
.,TRBV19,TRBJ2-7,.,TGTGCCAGTAGTATTGGGCTAACCACCCCCCTCTCCTACGAGCAGTACTTC,CASSIGLTTPLSYEQYF